This TCR beta chain was captured by sequencing in a study of shared clonotypes between healthy human individuals. Here immunoSEQ multiplex PCR was the method, and the copy in TCRdb shows in-frame clones only, minus some. The sample lists over 850,000 clones, around 82% occurring once. This clone has a handful of counts. What was sequenced was memory CD4+ T cells from PBMCs. This sample's subset: CD45RA-negative fraction. The receptor was isolated from a young man in good health. Some clones in this sample may be carry-over from other donors' samples.

DNA of the CDR3: TGTGCCAGCAGCCAGGGCAACGCATGGGACACTGAAGCTTTCTTT. Amino acids: CASSQGNAWDTEAFF. The V and J genes are TRBV14 and TRBJ1-1, with D unresolved. Germline assignment: CDR1 SGHDN and CDR2 FVKESK. The CDR3 sequence is 15 residues long. V was cut by 3 bases and J by 3 bases, with 14 bases left in between.